In this sample, the clone carrying this T cell receptor beta chain turned up once. The data stem from a study of CD8 T cells in Susac syndrome. Sequencing of TCR beta was undertaken in CD8+ and CD4+ T cells derived from blood. TEMRA cells were FACS-enriched, while CD8+ and CD4+ T cells were negatively isolated. With random hexamers, roughly 0.5 to 1 ug RNA was reverse transcribed. TCRdb passed the immunoSEQ multiplex PCR reads through MiXCR, listing each CDR3 protein once. The data hold tens of thousands of distinct CDR3 sequences, with roughly 90% observed a single time. This CDR3 spans 13 amino acids. The V and J ends lost 5 bases and 10 bases respectively, with 12 bases between them. Germline loops: CDR1 MNHEY, CDR2 SMNVEV (reference sequence).

This clonotype was obtained from a human donor with multiple sclerosis. The source material was CD8+ T cells from PBMCs. The chain employs TRBV27 and TRBJ1-6, with D uncertain. For the CDR3, the DNA is TGTGCCAGCAGTCTAGGGTGGGGATCACCCCTCCACTTT. This translates into CASSLGWGSPLHF.